The 21 T cell receptor beta chains in this list originate from one sample, sequenced in a study of T cells after yellow fever vaccination. TCRdb reprocessed the 5' RACE reads via MiXCR and lists one record per CDR3 protein. This sample has 310,000 or so distinct CDR3 sequences, with 3% to 4.5% found just once. The sample in question was PBMCs, obtained on the day of the yellow fever booster vaccination. These receptors were collected from a man aged 18 to 30 who received the YFV17D yellow fever vaccine.

This clonotype has more than one count but fewer than ten. This rearrangement joins TRBV20-1 to TRBJ2-3; D possibly corresponds to TRBD2 (5 bases). Germline V gene sequence: CDR1 DFQATT, CDR2 SNEGSKA (reference sequence). The CDR3 length is 11 residues. Trimming removed 8 bases from V and 5 bases from J, with 11 bases in between. CDR3 amino acids: CSSGKIDTQYF. The CDR3, as DNA: TGCAGTTCCGGGAAAATAGATACGCAGTATTTT.

This clonotype showed up many times. The chain couples TRBV12-3 or TRBV12-4 to TRBJ2-1; TRBD2 matches 8 bases. This CDR3 spans 14 amino acids. V was clipped by 7 bases and J by 4 bases; unmatched bases: 6. The CDR3 coding sequence is TGTGCCAGCACTCGGGGGGGAAATTACAATGAGCAGTTCTTC. As protein: CASTRGGNYNEQFF.

Many counts were recorded for this clonotype. The chain combines TRBV4-3 with TRBJ2-6; the D call may be TRBD1 or TRBD2 (5 bases each). From germline, CDR1 is LGHNA and CDR2 YSLEER. CDR3 length: 18 residues. Trimming cost V 0 bases and J 4 bases, with 16 bases left between them. The CDR3 reads CASSQDGVGGLGANVLTF. The CDR3 DNA reads as TGCGCCAGCAGCCAAGATGGGGTTGGGGGTTTAGGGGCCAACGTCCTGACTTTC.

The sample holds many counts of this clonotype. The V and J genes are TRBV7-6 and TRBJ1-5; a weak D match, TRBD1 (6 bases). Germline values: CDR1 SGHVS, CDR2 FNYEAQ. The CDR3 contains 13 residues. The germline V and J ends were trimmed by 3 bases and 7 bases, with 10 bases remaining between them. This CDR3 is CASSLNRGQPQHF. The DNA for the CDR3 is TGTGCCAGCAGCTTGAATAGGGGGCAGCCCCAGCATTTT. The variable domain in full, completed from reference TRBV7-6 and TRBJ1-5, reads GAGVSQSPRYKVTKRGQDVALRCDPISGHVSLYWYRQALGQGPEFLTYFNYEAQQDKSGLPNDRFSAERPEGSISTLTIQRTEQRDSAMYRCASSLNRGQPQHFGDGTRLSIL.

This clonotype was counted only a few times. The chain recombines TRBV29-1 with TRBJ2-5; 7 bases match TRBD2. V trimming: 1 base; J trimming: 2 bases; junction bases outside the gene matches: 4. The CDR3 totals 14 residues. The germline gives CDR1 SQVTM, CDR2 ANQGSEA. The CDR3 sequence: CSVEVAGGQETQYF. DNA of the CDR3: TGCAGCGTTGAAGTGGCCGGGGGGCAAGAGACCCAGTACTTC.

This clonotype occurred many times. Here the CDR3 DNA reads TGTGCCAGCAGCTTGGGGGCAGAGGGTCGAGAGACCCAGTACTTC. It encodes CASSLGAEGRETQYF. The J gene is TRBJ2-5, the V gene TRBV5-5, with D possibly being TRBD2 (5 bases). Trimming cost V 0 bases and J 4 bases, with 13 bases left between them. CDR3 size: 15 residues. Germline CDR1 and CDR2: SGHKS and YYEKEE (reference sequence).

The chain employs TRBV18 and TRBJ2-7; D remains unclear. The ends were cut back, 3 bases at V and 6 bases at J, with 12 bases in the middle. Per germline, CDR1 KGHSH and CDR2 LQKENI. The CDR3 is 13 amino acids. CDR3 sequence reads: CASSPTRFGEQYF. In DNA, the CDR3 is TGTGCCAGCTCACCCACTCGTTTCGGCGAGCAGTACTTC.

Ten or more counts support this clonotype. The chain has TRBV7-9 and TRBJ1-1, with 8 nucleotides matching TRBD1. Trimming cost V 4 bases and J 8 bases; bases outside gene matches: 9. This CDR3 is 14 amino acids long. Germline CDR1 reads SEHNR; CDR2 reads FQNEAQ (reference sequence). CDR3: CASSSRTGNGEAFF. DNA for the CDR3: TGTGCCAGCAGCTCACGGACAGGGAACGGAGAAGCTTTCTTT. The full variable domain, rest sourced from reference TRBV7-9 and TRBJ1-1, is DTGVSQNPRHKITKRGQNVTFRCDPISEHNRLYWYRQTLGQGPEFLTYFQNEAQLEKSRLLSDRFSAERPKGSFSTLEIQRTEQGDSAMYLCASSSRTGNGEAFFGQGTRLTVV.

Ten or more counts support this clonotype. This chain connects TRBV20-1 to TRBJ2-7, with 9 bases that match TRBD1. The CDR3 totals 15 residues. V shed 3 bases and J 1 base; nucleotides not matched to a gene: 7. Germline values: CDR1 DFQATT, CDR2 SNEGSKA (reference sequence). The CDR3: CSARLTGGRSYEQYF. DNA of the CDR3: TGCAGTGCTAGGTTAACAGGGGGCAGGTCCTACGAGCAGTACTTC.

This clonotype was counted a few times. The chain recombines TRBV4-2 with TRBJ1-4; D is unclear. CDR1 is LGHNA, CDR2 YNFKEQ, per germline. This CDR3 has 15 amino acids. Trimming cost V 1 base and J 5 bases, with 11 bases left between them. The DNA for the CDR3 is TGTGCCAGCAGCCAAGGGGCCTACTCGAATGAAAAACTGTTTTTT. It is translated as CASSQGAYSNEKLFF.

The sample holds many counts of this clonotype. The chain joins TRBV5-4 to TRBJ1-2, with D possibly TRBD1 on 6 matching bases. This CDR3 contains 15 residues. Germline CDR1 is SGHNT and CDR2 is YYREEE (reference sequence). The germline V and J ends were trimmed by 4 bases and 4 bases, with 17 bases remaining between them. The CDR3 DNA sequence: TGTGCCAGCAGCCCGGCCAGGGGAGGATTCTATGGCTACACCTTC. Encoded protein: CASSPARGGFYGYTF.

The chain combines TRBV7-2 with TRBJ2-3, with D perhaps given as TRBD1 or TRBD2 (5 bases each). V dropped 7 bases and J dropped 6 bases, with 17 bases sitting between them. This CDR3 is built from 14 residues. The germline V gene encodes CDR1 SGHTA and CDR2 FQGNSA. This CDR3 reads CASTRDAGGDTQYF. CDR3 nucleotides: TGTGCCAGCACCCGGGACGCAGGAGGCGATACGCAGTATTTT. Combining the CDR3 with reference TRBV7-2 and TRBJ2-3 gives the whole variable domain GAGVSQSPSNKVTEKGKDVELRCDPISGHTALYWYRQSLGQGLEFLIYFQGNSAPDKSGLPSDRFSAERTGGSVSTLTIQRTQQEDSAVYLCASTRDAGGDTQYFGPGTRLTVL.

At least ten counts were recorded for this clonotype. V gene TRBV7-3 combines with J gene TRBJ2-3, with a possible D match to TRBD1 (7 bases). The CDR3 totals 14 residues. Looked up from germline, CDR1 is SGHTA and CDR2 is FQGTGA. V lost 1 base to trimming and J lost 10 bases, with 15 bases between them. The DNA of the CDR3 is TGTGCCAGCAGCTTAAGTACAGGGGAGGCGGCGCAGTATTTT. Its protein product is CASSLSTGEAAQYF.

V usage is TRBV4-1 and J usage is TRBJ1-1; D not certain. CDR1 and CDR2 from the germline V gene are MGHRA and YSYEKL. The CDR3 length is 15 residues. V dropped 1 base and J dropped 3 bases, with 12 bases sitting between them. The CDR3 DNA follows: TGCGCCAGCAGCCAAGTTTTGGGCTGGGACACTGAAGCTTTCTTT. This codes for CASSQVLGWDTEAFF.

This clonotype appeared a few times. The chain uses TRBV6-2 or TRBV6-3 and TRBJ2-3, with 8 bases matching TRBD2. Germline trimming cut 0 bases from V and 3 bases from J; bases unmatched to any gene: 11. Germline V gene sequence: CDR1 MNHEY, CDR2 SVGEGT. The CDR3 spans 18 residues. The CDR3 loop is CASSYSMQRGGRTDTQYF. The DNA of the CDR3 is TGTGCCAGCAGTTACTCGATGCAACGGGGGGGCCGAACAGATACGCAGTATTTT.

The rearrangement joins TRBV5-6 to TRBJ2-2; tentative D call: TRBD2 (6 bases). The CDR3 has 15 residues. V was pared by 6 bases and J by 4 bases, with 16 bases between. Per germline, CDR1 SGHDT and CDR2 YYEEEE. For the CDR3, the DNA is TGTGCCAGCATTTCCTACTGGGGGGTCACCGGGGAGCTGTTTTTT. Translated, it gives CASISYWGVTGELFF. Combining the CDR3 with reference TRBV5-6 and TRBJ2-2 gives the whole variable domain DAGVTQSPTHLIKTRGQQVTLRCSPKSGHDTVSWYQQALGQGPQFIFQYYEEEERQRGNFPDRFSGHQFPNYSSELNVNALLLGDSALYLCASISYWGVTGELFFGEGSRLTVL.

A few counts support this clonotype. This chain connects TRBV19 to TRBJ2-3, with 10 bases fitting TRBD1. Germline CDR1 reads LNHDA; CDR2 reads SQIVND (reference sequence). The CDR3 length is 15 residues. With V trimmed by 6 bases and J by 4 bases, 7 bases remained unmatched. The CDR3: CASSTPGQGPDTQYF. CDR3 nucleotides: TGTGCCAGTAGCACACCGGGACAGGGGCCAGATACGCAGTATTTT.

This clonotype came up many times. The rearrangement links TRBV7-2 to TRBJ2-3; 8 positions match TRBD2. J gave up 3 bases and V 4 bases, and 9 bases lay outside the gene matches. The CDR3 runs 16 residues. CDR1 SGHTA and CDR2 FQGNSA come from the germline V gene. The DNA for the CDR3 is TGTGCCAGCAGCTCCCGGCGGGGGGTAGGGACAGATACGCAGTATTTT. This sequence encodes CASSSRRGVGTDTQYF.

This clonotype was found a few times. The genes are TRBV15 and TRBJ1-5; D not resolved. V was cut by 1 base and J by 4 bases, with 8 bases left in between. Germline loops: CDR1 LNHNV, CDR2 YYDKDF (reference sequence). The CDR3 loop spans 14 amino acids. The DNA of the CDR3 is TGTGCCACCAGCAGAGGACAACAAAATCAGCCCCAGCATTTT. It encodes CATSRGQQNQPQHF.

This clonotype has just a few counts. V usage is TRBV6-5 and J usage is TRBJ2-7; D might be TRBD1 (6 bases). Germline V CDR1 and CDR2: MNHEY, SVGAGI. This CDR3 has 14 residues. With 10 bases removed from V and 4 bases from J, the gap between germline ends came to 20 bases. CDR3 loop: CATSPGQSPYEQYF. The CDR3 nucleotides are TGTGCCACCTCCCCCGGACAGAGTCCTTACGAGCAGTACTTC.

Only a few counts were recorded for this clonotype. This sequence joins TRBV5-1 and TRBJ2-7, with D unresolved. The CDR3 consists of 12 residues. Per the germline V gene, CDR1 is SGHRS and CDR2 is YFSETQ. Here the CDR3 reads CAIPNRTYEQYF. Written as DNA, the CDR3 is TGCGCGATACCCAACAGAACCTACGAGCAGTACTTC.